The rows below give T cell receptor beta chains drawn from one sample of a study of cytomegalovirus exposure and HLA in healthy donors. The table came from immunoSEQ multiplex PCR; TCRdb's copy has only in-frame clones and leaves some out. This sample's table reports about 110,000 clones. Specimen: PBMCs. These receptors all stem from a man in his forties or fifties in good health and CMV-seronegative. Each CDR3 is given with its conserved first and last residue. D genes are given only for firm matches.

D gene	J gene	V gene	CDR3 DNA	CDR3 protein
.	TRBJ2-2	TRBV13	TGTGCCAGCAGCAAGCTACCTGACAGGGACTCCGGGGAGCTGTTTTTT	CASSKLPDRDSGELFF
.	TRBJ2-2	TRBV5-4	TGTGCCAGCAGCTCTGGGAGCAACCGAGAGTCCGGGGAGCTGTTTTTT	CASSSGSNRESGELFF
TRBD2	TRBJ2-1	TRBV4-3	TGCGCCAGCAGCCAAGAAGGGAGCGGGACCCACAATGAGCAGTTCTTC	CASSQEGSGTHNEQFF
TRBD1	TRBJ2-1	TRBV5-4	TGTGCCAGCAGCTTGGACGGGACAGGCCGTTTCTTC	CASSLDGTGRFF
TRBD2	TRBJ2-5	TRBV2	TGTGCCAGCAGTGCCGGGACTAGCGGGAGAATGACGGAGACCCAGTACTTC	CASSAGTSGRMTETQYF
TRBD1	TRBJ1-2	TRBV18	TGTGCCAGCTCACCCCCCGGGACAGGAACGAACTATGGCTACACCTTC	CASSPPGTGTNYGYTF
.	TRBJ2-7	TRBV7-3	TGTGCCAGCAGCTCCTCCAGCGGCTCCTACGAGCAGTACTTC	CASSSSSGSYEQYF
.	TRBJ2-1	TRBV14	TGTGCCAGCAGCCATCCGGGATTGGGTGAGCAGTTCTTC	CASSHPGLGEQFF
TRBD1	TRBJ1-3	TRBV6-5	TGTGCCAGCAGTAAGACAGGGGGCGGTGGAAACACCATATATTTT	CASSKTGGGGNTIYF
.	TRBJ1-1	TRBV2	TGTGCCAGCAGTGAAGCGCGACATTTCGGCACTGAAGCTTTCTTT	CASSEARHFGTEAFF
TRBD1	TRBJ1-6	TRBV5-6	TGTGCCAGCAGCTTGGGGGGACAGGGGGTGAATAATTCACCCCTCCACTTT	CASSLGGQGVNNSPLHF
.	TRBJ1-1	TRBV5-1	TGCGCCAGCAGCTTGGCCTTGAACACTGAAGCTTTCTTT	CASSLALNTEAFF
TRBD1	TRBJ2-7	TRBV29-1	TGCAGCGCGAACTCACAGGGGACCTACGAGCAGTACTTC	CSANSQGTYEQYF
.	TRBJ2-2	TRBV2	TGTGCCAGCAACCTTCAGGGGAATGCCGGGGAGCTGTTTTTT	CASNLQGNAGELFF
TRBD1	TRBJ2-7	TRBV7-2	TGTGCCAGCAGCTTAAAGGGACAGGGTCCCCACGAGCAGTACTTC	CASSLKGQGPHEQYF
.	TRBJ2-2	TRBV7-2	TGTGCCACTGGGGGAACAGGGTTTTACACCGGGGAGCTGTTTTTT	CATGGTGFYTGELFF
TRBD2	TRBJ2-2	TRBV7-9	TGTGCCAGCAGCTCTTCTAGCGGGGGGGACACCGGGGAGCTGTTTTTT	CASSSSSGGDTGELFF
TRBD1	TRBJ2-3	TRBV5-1	TGCGCCAGCAGCTTGGAACCCACAGGGGTAGATACGCAGTATTTT	CASSLEPTGVDTQYF
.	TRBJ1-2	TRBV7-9	TGTGCCAGCAGCGCTCCCACAGGGTCTAACTATGGCTACACCTTC	CASSAPTGSNYGYTF
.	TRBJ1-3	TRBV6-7	TGTGCCAGCAGCTCGACAGGACCCCCCGTCTCTGGAAACACCATATATTTT	CASSSTGPPVSGNTIYF
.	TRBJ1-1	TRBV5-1	TGCGCCAGCAGCTTGGTTGGCAGGGAATCGAACACTGAAGCTTTCTTT	CASSLVGRESNTEAFF
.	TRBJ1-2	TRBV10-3	TGTGCCATCAGTGAGTCGAAAGGGGACTATGGCTACACCTTC	CAISESKGDYGYTF